Listed here is a single T cell receptor beta chain. Blood samples of about 2.5 ml were drawn from every donor. With the 5' RACE reads reprocessed, TCRdb shows one record per CDR3 protein and no DNA. This sample's clone table lists 400,000 to 500,000 distinct CDR3 sequences. This entry belongs to a study of monozygotic twins with inflammatory bowel disease. Germline CDR1 and CDR2: SNHLY and FYNNEI. This CDR3 contains 17 residues. The genes are TRBV2 and TRBJ1-1; TCRdb's D call of TRBD1 is untestable without DNA. The clonotype was recovered from a human donor with ulcerative colitis or Crohn's disease, or a healthy co-twin of an affected twin (not recorded which). Material: blood. CDR3 protein: CASSEAGWGGENTEAFF.